This T cell receptor beta chain derives from a study of cytomegalovirus exposure and HLA in healthy donors. Study information: Both the roughly 120 validation repertoires and the approximately 620 first-cohort repertoires used the same platform, as reported by a later analysis.

Method: immunoSEQ multiplex PCR; TCRdb's copy keeps in-frame clones and lacks some. This table holds fewer than 250,000 clones, 70% to 90% found once. V was clipped by 7 bases and J by 0 bases, with 8 bases between them. Germline CDR1 is SGHNT and CDR2 is YYREEE (reference sequence). This CDR3 contains 13 residues. Points from the study as a whole: The study put 150 or so TCR beta chains on its list as cytomegalovirus-associated. A classifier reportedly called cytomegalovirus status with high sensitivity and specificity.

About this clone itself: Its antigen is not identified.

This receptor was identified in a woman younger than 30 in good health and CMV-seronegative. The chain combines TRBV5-4 with TRBJ1-3; D is undetermined. Sequenced material: PBMCs. CDR3 in amino acids: CASQTRSGNTIYF. The CDR3 bases are TGTGCCAGCCAGACCCGCTCTGGAAACACCATATATTTT. Filled out from reference TRBV5-4 and TRBJ1-3, the complete variable domain reads ETGVTQSPTHLIKTRGQQVTLRCSSQSGHNTVSWYQQALGQGPQFIFQYYREEENGRGNFPPRFSGLQFPNYSSELNVNALELDDSALYLCASQTRSGNTIYFGEGSWLTVV.